This is a list of T cell receptor beta chains from one sample in a study of Graves' ophthalmopathy and Graves' hyperthyroidism. TCRdb re-derived calls from the multiplex PCR reads in MiXCR, one entry per CDR3 protein. The sample holds approximately 500,000 distinct CDR3 sequences; around 15% are singletons and the top ten take about a tenth. Sequenced: blood. Receptors originate from a woman in her thirties with Graves' ophthalmopathy. The CDR3 runs from the conserved cysteine through the conserved F or W. Fields, in order: CDR3 length, clone size, V gene, D gene, J gene, CDR3 DNA, CDR3 protein. D genes are given only for firm matches. Where a row states a size, it is once, few, many or the class of an expanded clone; other rows omit it.

12,few,TRBV24-1,NA,TRBJ2-3,TGTGCCACCAGTGAGCAGGGGGATACGCAGTATTTT,CATSEQGDTQYF
15,many,TRBV12-5,NA,TRBJ1-1,TGTGCTAGTGGTTTGGCATCACAGGCGTCCACTGAAGCTTTCTTT,CASGLASQASTEAFF
14,many,TRBV5-1,NA,TRBJ1-2,TGCGCCAGCAGCTCAGGGGAGTCGGGGTATGGCTACACCTTC,CASSSGESGYGYTF
13,few,TRBV6-1,TRBD1,TRBJ2-7,TGTGCCAGCAGTAGACAGGGTACTGCCGAGCAGTACTTC,CASSRQGTAEQYF
17,many,TRBV10-1,TRBD1,TRBJ2-2,TGCGCCAGCAGTGATTTTGTCAGGGGGTCGAACACCGGGGAGCTGTTTTTT,CASSDFVRGSNTGELFF
15,many,TRBV7-8,NA,TRBJ1-5,TGTGCCAGCAGCCGAGAAGTTATACGCAATCAGCCCCAGCATTTT,CASSREVIRNQPQHF
14,many,TRBV10-2,NA,TRBJ1-5,TGCGCCAGCACCCCGTCTACAGGGAATCAGCCCCAGCATTTT,CASTPSTGNQPQHF
16,NA,TRBV13,NA,TRBJ1-2,TGTGCCAGCAGCTTAGGGACAGCTATCCTTAACTATGGCTACACCTTC,CASSLGTAILNYGYTF
15,many,TRBV7-2,NA,TRBJ2-7,TGTGCCAGCAGCTTAGGAGGCAGGGACACCTACGAGCAGTACTTC,CASSLGGRDTYEQYF
16,many,TRBV30,TRBD1,TRBJ1-1,TGTGCCTGGAGTGTACTCCGGACAGGGATGAACACTGAAGCTTTCTTT,CAWSVLRTGMNTEAFF
15,NA,TRBV29-1,TRBD1,TRBJ1-2,TGCAGCGTAGATAAACCCCGGGACAGCACCTATGGCTACACCTTC,CSVDKPRDSTYGYTF
15,many,TRBV7-6,TRBD1,TRBJ2-7,TGTGCCAGCAGCTTAGGGAGGACAGGGCCCGACGAGCAGTACTTC,CASSLGRTGPDEQYF
13,many,TRBV28,NA,TRBJ2-4,TGTGCCAGCAGGGTGGGATCGAAAAACATTCAGTACTTC,CASRVGSKNIQYF
14,many,TRBV6-1,NA,TRBJ1-1,TGTGCCACCGGTACGGGACCTACCAACACTGAAGCTTTCTTT,CATGTGPTNTEAFF
11,many,TRBV28,NA,TRBJ1-1,TGTGCCAGCAGTGGGGGGATCGAAGCTTTCTTT,CASSGGIEAFF
13,many,TRBV6-1,NA,TRBJ2-5,TGTGCCAGCAGTCTCAAAGACAGGACAGCCCAGTACTTC,CASSLKDRTAQYF
15,NA,TRBV28,NA,TRBJ2-4,TGTGCCAGCAGTTTTGGGCCTCGGACGCTGGACATTCAGTACTTC,CASSFGPRTLDIQYF
15,many,TRBV20-1,TRBD1,TRBJ1-5,TGCAGTGCTAGGACCGGGACAGGCGACGGGCAGCCCCAGCATTTT,CSARTGTGDGQPQHF
15,many,TRBV28,TRBD2,TRBJ2-2,TGTGCCAGCAGCGGTAGCGGGAGTTCACCCGGGGAGCTGTTTTTT,CASSGSGSSPGELFF
15,NA,TRBV7-3,TRBD2,TRBJ2-3,TGTGCCAGCAGCCTCAGCGGGGGGAGAGCAGATACGCAGTATTTT,CASSLSGGRADTQYF
17,few,TRBV27,TRBD1,TRBJ1-1,TGTGCCAGCAGTTTAGAAGCCGACAGGGGCCGGGGCACTGAAGCTTTCTTT,CASSLEADRGRGTEAFF
15,many,TRBV28,NA,TRBJ1-1,TGTGCCAGCAGTTCAGACGGGGGCATGAACACTGAAGCTTTCTTT,CASSSDGGMNTEAFF
18,many,TRBV6-2/TRBV6-3,NA,TRBJ1-5,TGTGCCAGCAGTTACTCCGCACGGACATTTTATAGCAATCAGCCCCAGCATTTT,CASSYSARTFYSNQPQHF
13,many,TRBV12-3/TRBV12-4,NA,TRBJ1-2,TGTGCCAGCAGCCGGGACGGCAGATATGGCTACACCTTC,CASSRDGRYGYTF
12,many,TRBV27,NA,TRBJ1-6,TGTGCCAGCAGCTCCTATAATTCACCCCTCCACTTT,CASSSYNSPLHF
13,many,TRBV6-1,NA,TRBJ1-2,TGTGCCAGCAGCTTGGACTCTCTAGGAGGCTACACCTTC,CASSLDSLGGYTF
14,many,TRBV12-3/TRBV12-4,NA,TRBJ2-7,TGTGCCAGCAGCCGGGAAGGGCGCTCTGGCGAGCAGTACTTC,CASSREGRSGEQYF
14,many,TRBV12-3/TRBV12-4,NA,TRBJ2-7,TGTGCCAGCAGTTTGACCAGGGAATCCTACGAGCAGTACTTC,CASSLTRESYEQYF
14,NA,TRBV12-3/TRBV12-4,TRBD1,TRBJ2-7,TGTGCCAGCACTACCTGGGACAGGATCTACGAGCAGTACTTC,CASTTWDRIYEQYF
17,many,TRBV12-3/TRBV12-4,TRBD1,TRBJ1-5,TGTGCCAGCAGCCCCGGGACAGGGGGACGTAGCAATCAGCCCCAGCATTTT,CASSPGTGGRSNQPQHF
15,NA,TRBV28,TRBD2,TRBJ2-5,TGTGCCAGCAGTTTCGGTAGCGGGGTTTCAGAGACCCAGTACTTC,CASSFGSGVSETQYF
18,many,TRBV12-3/TRBV12-4,TRBD1,TRBJ1-5,TGTGCCAGCAGTTTCAACCATGTCGGTCAGGGGGAAAATCAGCCCCAGCATTTT,CASSFNHVGQGENQPQHF
13,many,TRBV10-3,TRBD1,TRBJ2-7,TGTGCCATCAGTTCCTCGACAGGGAACGAGCAGTACTTC,CAISSSTGNEQYF
15,NA,TRBV5-1,NA,TRBJ2-2,TGCGCCAGCAGCTTTGCCCCAAGGAGCACCGGGGAGCTGTTTTTT,CASSFAPRSTGELFF
13,many,TRBV29-1,NA,TRBJ1-2,TGCAGCGTTGAGGACGCGGGGCCCTATGGCTACACCTTC,CSVEDAGPYGYTF
14,NA,TRBV12-3/TRBV12-4,NA,TRBJ1-2,TGTGCCAGCAGTTTGTCCCCCGGGGCGGGCGGCTACACCTTC,CASSLSPGAGGYTF
13,many,TRBV20-1,NA,TRBJ1-1,TGCAGTGCTAGAGATGGAGGGGACACTGAAGCTTTCTTT,CSARDGGDTEAFF
14,many,TRBV25-1,TRBD1,TRBJ1-2,TGTGCCAGCATAGGACAGGGTGCTAACTATGGCTACACCTTC,CASIGQGANYGYTF
13,NA,TRBV6-1,TRBD2,TRBJ2-5,TGTGCCAGCAGTCTCAGCGGGGTGGGGACCCAGTACTTC,CASSLSGVGTQYF